Detailed here is one T cell receptor (beta chain). Repertoires were generated with immunoSEQ multiplex PCR, while TCRdb's copy carries only in-frame clones and drops some. The repertoire holds roughly 30,000 clones, about 92% seen once, with 0.35% to 0.5% in the top ten. The source of the sample is a study of T cell changes during pregnancy in multiple sclerosis. The germline V gene has CDR1 SGHDT and CDR2 YYEEEE. CDR3 length equals 14 residues. V dropped 4 bases and J dropped 1; count of bases not matched to a gene: 5. This TCR came from a female donor with multiple sclerosis, enrolled in a pregnancy study. This specimen was CD4+ T cells from peripheral blood mononuclear cells, taken in the second trimester of pregnancy. The chain recombines TRBV5-6 with TRBJ2-7; the match to TRBD1 covers 7 bases. CDR3 nucleotides: TGTGCCAGCAGCCAAACACAGGGGTCCTACGAGCAGTACTTC. Its protein product is CASSQTQGSYEQYF.